Listed below are T cell receptor beta chains from one sample, sequenced in a study of T cells in Graves' hyperthyroidism and ophthalmopathy. MiXCR, applied by TCRdb to the multiplex PCR reads, yields one record per CDR3 protein. The data hold about 570,000 distinct CDR3 sequences, with more than 45% observed a single time. Sequences were obtained from peripheral blood or thyroid tissue (not recorded which). The receptors here all came from an adult woman with Graves' disease, either hyperthyroidism or ophthalmopathy (not recorded which). Each CDR3 is given with its conserved first and last residue.

j_call v_call cdr3_aa
TRBJ2-7 TRBV3-1 CASSQLQMSEQYF
TRBJ2-5 TRBV10-3 CAISDNMDRGRVETQYF
TRBJ2-6 TRBV7-3 CASSQGFSGANVLTF
TRBJ1-6 TRBV4-3 CASSQGFYSPLHF
TRBJ1-1 TRBV5-1 CASSAGQGGTEAFF
TRBJ1-5 TRBV7-9 CASSLRRGEYEPQHF
TRBJ2-3 TRBV9 CASSAEGLAGQTSTDTQYF
TRBJ1-2 TRBV4-2 CASSQDSGSRDGYTF
TRBJ1-6 TRBV2 CAGKAGNSPLHF
TRBJ2-1 TRBV20-1 CSASRRTGWNEQFF
TRBJ1-6 TRBV18 CASSPRTGANSPLHF
TRBJ1-1 TRBV7-2 CASSSRQGARAFF
TRBJ1-4 TRBV10-3 CAISEVAGNEKLFF
TRBJ2-7 TRBV5-4 CASSTAGTFYEQYF
TRBJ2-7 TRBV28 CASIRLAGAYEQYF